This entry concerns a single T cell receptor beta chain. This clonotype was observed many times. Which antigen it targets is not known. Base qualities are not at hand, and no much larger clone is one base apart. Sequenced on an Illumina HiSeq 2500. Quantitative 5'-RACE with molecular barcodes was used to prepare TCR beta libraries. Concerning the study's data processing: A new computational method, built on a probabilistic model of VDJ rearrangement, was used to identify disease-linked TCR variants. The public reads were reanalyzed by TCRdb: fastp trimming at Q25, MiXCR alignment, in-frame beta chains only. Under each unique CDR3 protein, matching rows form one entry showing the most common genes and DNA. These V and J calls originate from TCRdb's pipeline instead of the authors' own analysis. Present in this sample are about 440,000 distinct CDR3 sequences, 17% of which were seen just once. Approximately 0.97% of the sample comes from the top ten.

This record comes from a study of CD8 T cells in ankylosing spondylitis (dated by TCRdb to about 2017). In the study overall: The study profiled T cell receptor beta repertoires in healthy donors and ankylosing spondylitis patients to find disease-linked TCR variants. In total, the full study cohort was made up of about 99 healthy donors and 25 ankylosing spondylitis patients. Peripheral blood was sampled, and synovial fluid was also collected from ankylosing spondylitis patients. General conclusions and limits of the study: The disease-linked clones had a CD8+ phenotype and were found at relatively low frequencies in peripheral blood. The disease-linked clones were reported to be significantly enriched in matched synovial fluid samples from ankylosing spondylitis patients. Some TCR beta motif variants had previously been reported in synovial fluid and blood of reactive arthritis patients, which suggested common disease-initiation mechanisms. A TCR beta motif of several highly homologous amino acid variants appeared characteristic of blood from ankylosing spondylitis patients.

Trimming leaves V shorter by 2 bases and J shorter by 7 bases, with the junction holding 3 bases beyond the gene matches. The germline V gene encodes CDR1 SQVTM and CDR2 ANQGSEA. The CDR3 contains 13 residues, cysteine and phenylalanine counted. The CDR3 DNA has 39 bases and is translated from base 1. The source is a male donor with ankylosing spondylitis. The V gene is TRBV29-1 and the J gene is TRBJ1-2; the central 11 bases match TRBD1. The sample was blood, either unsorted or a sorted T cell fraction (not recorded which). CDR3 region: CSVEHGTGGGYTF. The nucleotides are TGCAGCGTTGAACATGGGACAGGGGGTGGCTACACCTTC.